These 8 T cell receptor beta chains were all obtained from the same sample, sequenced in a study of T cells in Graves' hyperthyroidism and ophthalmopathy. From RNA transcripts, TCR beta CDR3 regions were amplified. The HTBI primer set was used in a first-round RT-PCR of the TCR CDR3. TCRdb re-derived calls from the multiplex PCR reads in MiXCR, one entry per CDR3 protein. The repertoire consists of hundreds of thousands of distinct CDR3 sequences, with 14% occurring once and the leading ten covering more than 4.5%. Sequenced material: blood. The receptors derive from a woman in her twenties or thirties with Graves' hyperthyroidism that later progressed to Graves' ophthalmopathy.

This clonotype was recorded a few times. This chain links TRBV6-1 with TRBJ2-3; no reliable D call. Per germline, CDR1 MNHNS and CDR2 SASEGT. The CDR3 has 14 amino acids. V lost 8 bases and J lost 6, with 18 bases in between. The CDR3 region has the DNA TGTGCCAGCGGGCAGGAGTCACTTGCGGATACGCAGTATTTT. It codes for CASGQESLADTQYF.

The table lists this clonotype with many counts. The chain joins TRBV24-1 to TRBJ2-7; no clear D. V lost 0 bases, J lost 5 bases, and 4 bases lay in between. CDR1 and CDR2 from the germline V gene are KGHDR and SFDVKD. The CDR3 totals 12 residues. CDR3 nucleotide sequence: TGTGCCACCAGTGATTTGCTGGACGAGCAGTACTTC. Amino acids: CATSDLLDEQYF.

This clonotype was recorded many times. This chain links TRBV12-5 with TRBJ1-1; 8 bases agree with TRBD1. J was trimmed by 4 bases and V by 0 bases; bases with no gene match: 13. Germline CDR1 and CDR2: LGHNT and FRNRAP. The CDR3 is 18 residues long. The CDR3 nucleotides read TGTGCTAGTGGTTTGGTACTCGGGACAGGAACCTTACTCACTGAAGCTTTCTTT. Residues: CASGLVLGTGTLLTEAFF.

Ten or more counts support this clonotype. V is TRBV6-2 or TRBV6-3 and J is TRBJ2-2; D perhaps matches TRBD1 (6 bases). CDR1 and CDR2 (germline): MNHEY, SVGEGT. Trimming removed 6 bases from V and 0 bases from J, with 11 bases in between. This CDR3 region has 15 residues. CDR3 region: CASRQTGSNTGELFF. In DNA, the CDR3 is TGTGCCAGCAGACAGACAGGATCGAACACCGGGGAGCTGTTTTTT.

At least ten counts were recorded for this clonotype. This chain links TRBV7-3 with TRBJ2-1; D not resolved. V was pared by 4 bases and J by 0 bases, with 13 bases between. The CDR3 sequence is 16 residues long. Germline CDR1 SGHTA, CDR2 FQGTGA. CDR3 loop: CASSSYGPSSYNEQFF. DNA for the CDR3: TGTGCCAGCAGCTCATACGGCCCCAGCTCCTACAATGAGCAGTTCTTC.

The rearrangement uses TRBV25-1 and TRBJ1-3; D unresolved. Trimming cost V 3 bases and J 0 bases, with 3 bases left between them. This CDR3 comprises 13 residues. From germline, CDR1 is MGHDK and CDR2 SYGVNS. The CDR3 loop is CASSDGSGNTIYF. The CDR3 nucleotides are TGTGCCAGCAGTGATGGCTCTGGAAACACCATATATTTT.

In its sample, this clonotype was seen many times. The chain has TRBV20-1 and TRBJ1-2; a weak D match, TRBD1 (5 bases). Germline lookup yields CDR1 DFQATT and CDR2 SNEGSKA (reference sequence). Trimming pared 1 base from V and 0 bases from J, leaving 12 bases between. The CDR3 length is 15 residues. As DNA, the CDR3 is TGCAGTGCTAGAGTTAGAGACAGTTCTAACTATGGCTACACCTTC. Residues: CSARVRDSSNYGYTF.

This clonotype was detected ten times or more. This CDR3 is CASRRVSDSSGNTIYF. The CDR3 coding sequence is TGTGCCAGTAGAAGAGTTTCGGACAGCTCTGGAAACACCATATATTTT. The gene calls are TRBV19 and TRBJ1-3; D might be TRBD1 (6 bases). Deletions cut 6 bases from V and 0 bases from J, with 15 bases between. CDR3 length equals 16 residues. The germline gives CDR1 LNHDA, CDR2 SQIVND (reference sequence).